A single sample is the source of the 29 T cell receptor beta chains below, sequenced in a study of liver allograft versus peripheral blood T cells. Study details: Peripheral blood of the recipients supplied T cell receptor repertoires that were compared with those in transplanted livers.

One entry per CDR3 protein results from TCRdb running MiXCR on the reads. The profile shows some 16,000 distinct CDR3 sequences, 20% to 25% of them singletons. All receptors derive from a human patient who had a liver transplant. The graft donor may have given rise to some T cells.

This clonotype was recorded at least ten times. The V gene is TRBV6-2 or TRBV6-3, the J gene TRBJ2-7; the match to TRBD1 covers 7 bases. Losses at the gene ends were 6 bases for V and 2 bases for J; bases not matched to a gene: 10. There are 15 residues in the CDR3. Germline assignment: CDR1 MNHEY and CDR2 SVGEGT. The CDR3 DNA is TGTGCCAGCAGGCAACCCGGGACAGTCACCTACGAGCAGTACTTC. Translated, it gives CASRQPGTVTYEQYF.

This clonotype was seen a few times. This CDR3 reads CASSRPQETQYF. For the CDR3, the DNA is TGTGCCAGCAGCCGTCCACAAGAGACCCAGTACTTC. V usage is TRBV5-6 and J usage is TRBJ2-5; no reliable D call. Germline V lookup: CDR1 SGHDT, CDR2 YYEEEE. The ends were cut back, 4 bases at V and 2 bases at J, with 6 bases in the middle. The CDR3 runs 12 residues. The variable domain in full, completed from reference TRBV5-6 and TRBJ2-5, reads DAGVTQSPTHLIKTRGQQVTLRCSPKSGHDTVSWYQQALGQGPQFIFQYYEEEERQRGNFPDRFSGHQFPNYSSELNVNALLLGDSALYLCASSRPQETQYFGPGTRLLVL.

This clonotype ranks as medium-sized (0.01 to 0.1%). This chain uses TRBV18 with TRBJ1-1; D call uncertain. The V end was cut by 1 base, the J end by 2 bases, with 11 bases between. The CDR3 consists of 15 residues. CDR1 and CDR2 from the germline V gene are KGHSH and LQKENI. CDR3 DNA sequence: TGTGCCAGCTCACCACGTAAGGGTACCAACACTGAAGCTTTCTTT. Translating gives CASSPRKGTNTEAFF.

The chain carries TRBV5-1 and TRBJ2-3; D may be TRBD2 (5 bases). Germline V gene lookup returns CDR1 SGHRS and CDR2 YFSETQ. Trimming removed 2 bases at V and 0 bases at J, with 10 bases between. The length of the CDR3 is 15 residues. CDR3 amino acids: CASSFGNPSTDTQYF. The CDR3 nucleotides are TGCGCCAGCAGCTTCGGGAACCCAAGCACAGATACGCAGTATTTT.

The rearrangement links TRBV5-4 to TRBJ1-4; TRBD1 aligns across 9 bases. V lost 2 bases and J lost 5; bases outside the gene matches: 1. The CDR3 runs to 14 residues. Germline loops: CDR1 SGHNT, CDR2 YYREEE (reference sequence). The CDR3 region is CASSFDRGNEKLFF. CDR3 in DNA: TGTGCCAGCAGCTTCGACAGGGGGAATGAAAAACTGTTTTTT.

This clonotype was seen more than once but under ten times. The J gene is TRBJ1-4, the V gene TRBV19, with unresolved D. The germline CDR1 and CDR2 sequences are LNHDA and SQIVND (reference sequence). The ends were cut back, 3 bases at V and 0 bases at J, with 8 bases in the middle. The CDR3 has 15 amino acids. CDR3 sequence (DNA): TGTGCCAGTAGTATGACGGTTGCAACTAATGAAAAACTGTTTTTT. Translating it yields CASSMTVATNEKLFF. Full variable domain (missing parts from reference TRBV19 and TRBJ1-4): DGGITQSPKYLFRKEGQNVTLSCEQNLNHDAMYWYRQDPGQGLRLIYYSQIVNDFQKGDIAEGYSVSREKKESFPLTVTSAQKNPTAFYLCASSMTVATNEKLFFGSGTQLSVL.

Judged by abundance, this clonotype is medium-sized. This rearrangement joins TRBV18 to TRBJ1-1, with D possibly being TRBD1 (6 bases). V was trimmed by 2 bases and J by 4 bases, leaving 14 bases between them. Germline V lookup: CDR1 KGHSH, CDR2 LQKENI. The CDR3 contains 15 residues. CDR3 DNA sequence: TGTGCCAGCTCACCAGAACAGGGTCTGGGCACTGAAGCTTTCTTT. Its translation is CASSPEQGLGTEAFF.

This clonotype was counted only a few times. The chain combines TRBV19 with TRBJ2-4; D unclear. The CDR3 covers 12 residues. V gave up 5 bases and J gave up 6 bases, with 8 bases separating them. The germline gives CDR1 LNHDA, CDR2 SQIVND (reference sequence). The CDR3 DNA reads as TGTGCCAGTAGTCATAGGTCAAACATTCAGTACTTC. Translation: CASSHRSNIQYF.

V is TRBV19 and J is TRBJ1-4; a possible D gene is TRBD1 (5 bases). Germline lookup yields CDR1 LNHDA and CDR2 SQIVND (reference sequence). The V end lost 3 bases, the J end lost 5 bases, and 13 bases lay between the germline ends. CDR3 size: 15 residues. Written as DNA, the CDR3 is TGTGCCAGTAGTATCGACAGCCCGGGGAATGAAAAACTGTTTTTT. Translation: CASSIDSPGNEKLFF.

The rearrangement joins TRBV7-9 to TRBJ2-5; D is possibly TRBD1 (6 bases). The V and J ends lost 1 base and 5 bases respectively, with 14 bases between them. The CDR3 sequence is 15 residues long. The V gene's germline CDR1 is SEHNR and CDR2 FQNEAQ (reference sequence). The CDR3 region is CASSLVGHRGETQYF. The CDR3 bases are TGTGCCAGCAGCTTAGTGGGACACCGAGGTGAGACCCAGTACTTC.

There are many counts of this clonotype. This rearrangement joins TRBV6-5 to TRBJ1-3; D remains unclear. Per the germline V gene, CDR1 is MNHEY and CDR2 is SVGAGI. The CDR3 has 14 residues. V was trimmed by 4 bases and J by 5 bases, leaving 12 bases between them. The CDR3 protein is CASSFSSTRNTIYF. The CDR3 region has the DNA TGTGCCAGCAGTTTTTCCAGCACGCGAAACACCATATATTTT.

Only a few counts were recorded for this clonotype. The chain is built from TRBV27 and TRBJ2-5, with TRBD1 matching 8 bases. This CDR3 has 14 amino acids. CDR1 MNHEY and CDR2 SMNVEV come from the germline V gene (reference sequence). After removal of 4 bases from V and 4 bases from J, the junction contained 5 bases not matched to a gene. CDR3 coding DNA: TGTGCCAGCAGTTCGACACAGGGGGGAGAGACCCAGTACTTC. Its protein is CASSSTQGGETQYF.

By sample share, this clonotype is medium-sized (0.01 to 0.1%). The genes are TRBV24-1 and TRBJ1-1; D remains ambiguous. Germline lookup yields CDR1 KGHDR and CDR2 SFDVKD. This CDR3 has 15 amino acids. The V end lost 0 bases, the J end lost 7 bases, and 14 bases lay between the germline ends. CDR3 region: CATSDLRNGKVEAFF. The CDR3 DNA follows: TGTGCCACCAGTGATTTGCGAAATGGAAAGGTTGAAGCTTTCTTT.

By share of the sample, this clonotype is medium-sized. The chain recombines TRBV19 with TRBJ1-5; TRBD1 aligns across 9 bases. This CDR3 region has 17 residues. J lost 1 base, V lost 4 bases, and 8 bases had no gene match. The germline gives CDR1 LNHDA, CDR2 SQIVND (reference sequence). The CDR3 DNA reads as TGTGCCAGTAGTAAACCGGGACAGGGTTTGAGCAATCAGCCCCAGCATTTT. Protein product: CASSKPGQGLSNQPQHF. The variable domain in full, completed from reference TRBV19 and TRBJ1-5, reads DGGITQSPKYLFRKEGQNVTLSCEQNLNHDAMYWYRQDPGQGLRLIYYSQIVNDFQKGDIAEGYSVSREKKESFPLTVTSAQKNPTAFYLCASSKPGQGLSNQPQHFGDGTRLSIL.

This clonotype was seen repeatedly, ten times or more. The V and J genes are TRBV7-9 and TRBJ2-2; 8 bases fit TRBD1. Germline V CDR1 and CDR2: SEHNR, FQNEAQ (reference sequence). Trimming at V came to 6 bases and at J to 1 base, leaving 1 base not matched to a gene. The CDR3 extends over 14 amino acids. The chain's CDR3 is CASRGTGNTGELFF. CDR3 sequence (DNA): TGTGCCAGCAGGGGGACAGGGAACACCGGGGAGCTGTTTTTT.

This clonotype has a single count. The chain is built from TRBV18 and TRBJ2-2, with 7 bases lining up with TRBD1. V lost 2 bases to trimming and J lost 4 bases; unmatched junction nucleotides: 10. This CDR3 region has 17 residues. Germline CDR1 and CDR2: KGHSH and LQKENI. The CDR3 region is CASSPNRAGGSTGELFF. In DNA, the CDR3 is TGTGCCAGCTCACCAAACAGGGCAGGGGGTAGCACCGGGGAGCTGTTTTTT.

A few counts support this clonotype. The rearrangement links TRBV7-3 to TRBJ2-3, with 8 bases aligning to TRBD2. CDR1 and CDR2 from the germline V gene are SGHTA and FQGTGA. This CDR3 comprises 16 residues. V trimming: 5 bases; J trimming: 0 bases; junction bases outside the gene matches: 7. The CDR3 loop is CASSPWASGSTDTQYF. The CDR3 bases are TGTGCCAGCAGCCCTTGGGCTAGCGGGAGCACAGATACGCAGTATTTT.

V is TRBV14 and J is TRBJ1-1; TRBD1 might be the D (5 bases). The ends were cut back, 3 bases at V and 1 base at J, with 9 bases in the middle. CDR1 is SGHDN and CDR2 is FVKESK in the germline V gene. The CDR3 has 14 residues. The CDR3 sequence is CASSQQTANTEAFF. The CDR3 DNA reads as TGTGCCAGCAGCCAGCAGACAGCGAACACTGAAGCTTTCTTT. Full variable domain (rest looked up from reference TRBV14 and TRBJ1-1): EAGVTQFPSHSVIEKGQTVTLRCDPISGHDNLYWYRRVMGKEIKFLLHFVKESKQDESGMPNNRFLAERTGGTYSTLKVQPAELEDSGVYFCASSQQTANTEAFFGQGTRLTVV.

By sample share, this clonotype is medium-sized. The rearrangement uses TRBV15 and TRBJ2-7, with D tentatively TRBD1 (6 bases). This CDR3 region has 14 residues. Germline V gene lookup returns CDR1 LNHNV and CDR2 YYDKDF (reference sequence). The V end was cut by 4 bases, the J end by 7 bases, with 17 bases between. The CDR3 nucleotides are TGTGCCACCAGCATTAACCAGGGGCTCGGGGAGCAGTACTTC. Translating gives CATSINQGLGEQYF.

This clonotype came up a few times. V and J are TRBV6-1 and TRBJ1-4, with D perhaps TRBD1 (5 bases). Germline CDR1 reads MNHNS; CDR2 reads SASEGT. Trimming shortened V by 6 bases and J by 6 bases, and 11 bases separated the two germline ends. This CDR3 is 13 amino acids long. The CDR3 DNA sequence: TGTGCCAGCAGGGAGGGGAGTTATGAAAAACTGTTTTTT. Translated, it gives CASREGSYEKLFF.

This clonotype was recorded a few times. The chain uses TRBV12-3 or TRBV12-4 and TRBJ1-2; D not resolved. The germline V and J ends were trimmed by 1 base and 8 bases, with 11 bases remaining between them. The CDR3 totals 13 residues. The CDR3, as DNA: TGTGCCAGCAGTTTAGACAGTCTCGCAGGCTACACCTTC. Translated: CASSLDSLAGYTF.

The genes are TRBV6-6 and TRBJ2-2, with D tentatively TRBD1 (6 bases). CDR1 is MNHNY, CDR2 SVGAGI, per germline (reference sequence). The CDR3 has 14 amino acids. The CDR3 spells CVTLRAGDTGELFF. The CDR3 DNA is TGTGTCACCCTCCGGGCAGGGGACACCGGGGAGCTGTTTTTT.

This clonotype was recorded a few times. The V and J genes are TRBV6-2 or TRBV6-3 and TRBJ2-7; 8 bases map to TRBD2. J gave up 2 bases and V 5 bases, and 11 bases lay outside the gene matches. The CDR3 covers 16 residues. Per the germline V gene, CDR1 is MNHEY and CDR2 is SVGEGT. DNA for the CDR3: TGTGCCAGCAGTCAAAATGGACTAGCTAGTACCTACGAGCAGTACTTC. This encodes CASSQNGLASTYEQYF.

This clonotype was seen many times. The gene calls are TRBV6-6 and TRBJ1-5, with a possible D match to TRBD1 (5 bases). Germline V CDR1 and CDR2: MNHNY, SVGAGI (reference sequence). Between the trimmed V and J ends, which lost 0 bases and 0 bases, there was a span of 15 bases. This CDR3 is 18 amino acids long. The CDR3 loop reads CASSYSTRDRYSNQPQHF. CDR3 bases: TGTGCCAGCAGTTACTCGACTAGGGACCGATATAGCAATCAGCCCCAGCATTTT.

V is TRBV20-1 and J is TRBJ1-2; 8 bases are a match to TRBD1. Unmatched junction bases numbered 14, after V lost 5 bases and J lost 6 bases. Per germline, CDR1 DFQATT and CDR2 SNEGSKA (reference sequence). The CDR3 runs 15 residues. CDR3 DNA: TGCAGTGCTCATGATCAGGGGGCGGATTGGAATGGCTACACCTTC. Translation gives CSAHDQGADWNGYTF.

Regarding this clonotype: One end of the junction is discordant with germline, which a read error may explain. The chain combines TRBV20-1 with TRBJ2-5, with a possible D match to TRBD2 (6 bases). The CDR3 has 16 residues. Per the germline V gene, CDR1 is DFQATT and CDR2 is SNEGSKA (reference sequence). This chain's CDR3 is CSARAASGTVQATQYF. CDR3 nucleotide sequence: TGCAGTGCTAGGGCCGCTTCCGGGACTGTACAAGCGACCCAGTACTTC.

In this sample, this clonotype turned up a few times. This chain uses TRBV7-2 with TRBJ2-1; TRBD2 matches at 9 bases. This CDR3 is 15 amino acids long. J was trimmed by 4 bases and V by 6 bases; bases with no gene match: 7. Germline V lookup: CDR1 SGHTA, CDR2 FQGNSA. The CDR3 coding sequence is TGTGCCAGCAGACAAACTAGCGGGCCTTACAATGAGCAGTTCTTC. Its protein is CASRQTSGPYNEQFF.

This clonotype was seen ten or more times. The chain links TRBV15 to TRBJ2-7; 7 bases are a match to TRBD1. CDR1 is LNHNV and CDR2 is YYDKDF in the germline V gene (reference sequence). Trimming took 0 bases from V and 0 from J; bases not matched to a gene: 2. This CDR3 has 15 amino acids. Here the CDR3 reads CATSRDPGGSYEQYF. CDR3 DNA sequence: TGTGCCACCAGCAGAGACCCAGGGGGCTCCTACGAGCAGTACTTC.

Sample share makes this clonotype medium-sized. V is TRBV28 and J is TRBJ1-1, with 9 bases identical to TRBD1. Germline CDR1 MDHEN, CDR2 SYDVKM. V lost 5 bases and J lost 9; bases outside the gene matches: 7. This CDR3 has 13 amino acids. The CDR3 region is CASSITGGDKAFF. The CDR3 coding sequence is TGTGCCAGCAGTATTACAGGGGGCGATAAAGCTTTCTTT.